These 17 T cell receptor beta chains came from one sample sequenced in a study of T cells in women clearing cervical HPV infection listed by TCRdb under 2018. The receptor library was made with the immunoSEQ multiplex PCR assay. TCRdb obtained this table from immuneACCESS and retained in-frame rearrangements with V and J assigned. These tables miss some clones; where compared with another copy, unresolved V genes account for less than half of the shortfall, and the remainder is unexplained. This sample's table carries tens of thousands of clones. About 9.1% of the sample is in the top ten clones. Input material: blood buffy coat. These receptors were collected from a woman aged 18-70 years with a cervical HPV16 infection that either progressed to CIN3+ or cleared (not recorded which).

As regards this clone: The CDR3 end lies 3 residues beyond the end of the read and is filled in from the germline J gene. This chain uses TRBV7-6 with TRBJ2-3; TRBD2 matches 12 bases. V dropped 6 bases and J dropped 3; count of bases not matched to a gene: 7. The CDR3 is made up of 16 amino acids. Germline assignment: CDR1 SGHVS and CDR2 FNYEAQ. Here the CDR3 reads CASRPTSGRSTDTQYF. The part of the CDR3 DNA that was read is TGTGCCAGCAGGCCGACTAGCGGGAGATCGACAGATACG.

A remark on this clone: The read terminates 3 residues before the CDR3 end, so the remaining end is supplied by the germline J gene. The chain carries TRBV7-2 and TRBJ1-1; tentatively, D is TRBD1 (6 bases). V was clipped by 4 bases and J by 7 bases, with 16 bases between them. The germline V gene encodes CDR1 SGHTA and CDR2 FQGNSA. The length of the CDR3 is 14 residues. CDR3 sequence reads: CASSWVGGAVEAFF. Incomplete CDR3 DNA: TGTGCCAGCAGCTGGGTGGGGGGGGCTGTTGAA.

As for this clone: The read terminates 3 residues before the CDR3 end, so the remaining end is supplied by the germline J gene. The V gene is TRBV28, the J gene TRBJ1-2, with D possibly TRBD1 on 6 matching bases. The CDR3 has 12 residues. The V end lost 5 bases, the J end lost 7 bases, and 11 bases lay between the germline ends. Germline assignment: CDR1 MDHEN and CDR2 SYDVKM. CDR3 bases read: TGTGCCAGCAGTGAGGGGGTGAGTGGC. Protein sequence: CASSEGVSG. The CDR3 in full is CASSEGVSGYTF.

About this clone: The CDR3 end lies 3 residues beyond the end of the read and is filled in from the germline J gene. The chain has TRBV20-1 and TRBJ1-2; 8 positions agree with TRBD1. The CDR3 contains 15 residues. Germline trimming cut 3 bases from V and 2 bases from J; bases unmatched to any gene: 8. Per the germline V gene, CDR1 is DFQATT and CDR2 is SNEGSKA (reference sequence). The CDR3 reads CSASAPTGENYGYTF. The DNA read from the CDR3 is TGCAGTGCTAGCGCCCCGACAGGGGAGAACTATGGC.

Comments on this clone: The read terminates 3 residues before the CDR3 end, so the remaining end is supplied by the germline J gene. The chain couples TRBV11-2 to TRBJ2-1; D is tentatively TRBD1 or TRBD2 (6 bases each). The CDR3 is made up of 13 amino acids. Per germline, CDR1 SGHAT and CDR2 FQNNGV. The V gene lost 5 bases and the J gene lost 6 bases, with 11 bases spanning the gap. CDR3 sequence reads: CASSRGGGNEQFF. Partial CDR3 DNA: TGTGCCAGCAGCCGTGGAGGGGGCAATGAG.

In regard to this clone: The CDR3 is cut off 3 residues early in the read; its end comes from the germline J gene. This chain uses TRBV6-2 or TRBV6-3 with TRBJ2-1; 9 bases fit TRBD1. Germline V CDR1 and CDR2: MNHEY, SVGEGT. V lost 2 bases and J lost 0; bases outside the gene matches: 5. There are 17 residues in the CDR3. Incomplete CDR3 DNA: TGTGCCAGCAGTTACCCCGGACAGGGGAGCTCCTACAATGAG. This encodes CASSYPGQGSSYNE. The whole CDR3 protein reads CASSYPGQGSSYNEQFF.

As concerns this clone: The read gets to within 3 residues of the CDR3 end, and the germline J gene fills in the rest. The chain joins TRBV5-1 to TRBJ1-1, with D perhaps TRBD1 (5 bases). V was pared by 4 bases and J by 0 bases, with 16 bases between. The CDR3 consists of 16 residues. Per germline, CDR1 SGHRS and CDR2 YFSETQ. The DNA read from the CDR3 is TGCGCCAGCAGCGTGGATGATGGGGGGGTGAACACTGAA. This sequence encodes CASSVDDGGVNTE. The whole CDR3 protein reads CASSVDDGGVNTEAFF.

Remarks on this clone: Read sequence stops 3 residues before the CDR3 end, and the germline J gene provides the missing end. This chain connects TRBV30 to TRBJ1-1; no firm D call. The germline V and J ends were trimmed by 3 bases and 7 bases, with 12 bases remaining between them. CDR1 GTSNPN and CDR2 SVGIG come from the germline V gene (reference sequence). The CDR3 is made up of 12 amino acids. CDR3 DNA, as far as it was read: TGTGCCTGGAGAGGCAGCGTAGGTGAA. This sequence encodes CAWRGSVGE. The whole CDR3 sequence is CAWRGSVGEAFF.

The CDR3 loop is CASSDSSDRGVYGYTF. The covered CDR3 bases are TGTGCCAGCAGTGACTCATCAGACAGAGGGGTCTATGGC. The chain has TRBV6-4 and TRBJ1-2, with D tentatively TRBD1 (5 bases). The read ends 3 residues before the CDR3 terminus; that terminus is restored from the germline J gene. The CDR3 runs 16 residues. Germline loops: CDR1 MRHNA, CDR2 SNTAGT. V shed 0 bases and J shed 4 bases, with 15 bases lying between them.

CDR3 DNA, as far as it was read: TGTGCCAGTAGTATTCCAGGGACAGGGGCGCACTCTGGAAACACC. It translates to CASSIPGTGAHSGNT. The full CDR3 reads CASSIPGTGAHSGNTIYF. The gene calls are TRBV19 and TRBJ1-3, with 10 nucleotides matching TRBD1. The CDR3 end is not reached by the read, which stops 3 residues before it; the germline J gene fills it in. Germline trimming cut 3 bases from V and 0 bases from J; bases unmatched to any gene: 8. In germline, CDR1 is LNHDA, CDR2 SQIVND (reference sequence). This CDR3 is built from 18 residues.

Comment on this clone: The read ends 3 residues before the CDR3 terminus; that terminus is restored from the germline J gene. The V call is TRBV20-1, the J call TRBJ1-5; perhaps TRBD1 as D (5 bases). The ends were cut back, 5 bases at V and 6 bases at J, with 11 bases in the middle. The CDR3 has 12 residues. The germline V gene encodes CDR1 DFQATT and CDR2 SNEGSKA (reference sequence). The CDR3 DNA, read in part, is TGCAGTGCTGCCAGGGATTTTCAGCCC. As protein: CSAARDFQP. The whole CDR3 sequence is CSAARDFQPQHF.

As to this clone: The read halts 3 residues ahead of the CDR3 end, with the missing end drawn from the germline J gene. The J gene is TRBJ1-6, the V gene TRBV9; D not certain. The CDR3 loop spans 15 amino acids. Germline loops: CDR1 SGDLS, CDR2 YYNGEE. Trimming removed 0 bases from V and 6 bases from J, with 10 bases in between. CDR3 sequence: CASSVVAGGNSPLHF. The DNA read from the CDR3 is TGTGCCAGCAGCGTAGTGGCAGGAGGTAATTCACCC.

With respect to this clone: The read halts 3 residues ahead of the CDR3 end, with the missing end drawn from the germline J gene. The chain uses TRBV7-6 and TRBJ2-7; D gene ambiguous. Germline CDR1 SGHVS, CDR2 FNYEAQ. Trimming took off 5 bases at V and 5 bases at J, with 10 bases between the two ends. The CDR3 has 12 amino acids. The CDR3: CASSHIEDEQYF. The CDR3 DNA, read in part, is TGTGCCAGCAGCCATATAGAAGACGAG.

With regard to this clone: The missing CDR3 end, 3 residues past where the read stops, is filled in from the germline J gene. This chain joins TRBV7-9 and TRBJ1-1; TRBD1 agrees at 8 bases. The CDR3 extends over 14 amino acids. The V gene end was trimmed by 6 bases and the J gene end by 1 base; junction bases not matched to a gene: 4. From germline, CDR1 is SEHNR and CDR2 FQNEAQ (reference sequence). The covered CDR3 bases are TGTGCCAGCAGGTACACAGGGGGGAACACTGAA. Its protein is CASRYTGGNTE. The CDR3 as a whole reads CASRYTGGNTEAFF.

Comments on this clone: The CDR3 end falls 3 residues outside the read, so it is completed with the germline J gene. This chain links TRBV11-2 with TRBJ2-1; D possibly corresponds to TRBD2 (5 bases). CDR1 SGHAT and CDR2 FQNNGV come from the germline V gene. Trimming left V 2 bases short and J 9 bases short, with 14 bases between. There are 14 residues in the CDR3. The DNA read from the CDR3 is TGTGCCAGCAGCTTACGCGCGAGGAGCGGTGAG. Encoded protein: CASSLRARSGE. The full CDR3 sequence reads CASSLRARSGEQFF.

As regards this clone: The CDR3 extends 3 residues past the end of the read, so its final part is completed from the germline J gene. The V and J genes are TRBV5-6 and TRBJ2-5; D gene uncertain. CDR1 is SGHDT and CDR2 is YYEEEE in the germline V gene. The CDR3 has 13 amino acids. V gave up 2 bases and J gave up 5 bases, with 10 bases separating them. The CDR3 region is CASSFSRWETQYF. The CDR3 bases that were read are TGTGCCAGCAGCTTCTCACGGTGGGAGACC.

Judged by frequency, this clone is medium-sized (0.01 to 0.1%). The read ends 3 residues early relative to the CDR3; the germline J gene fills the gap. The chain uses TRBV29-1 and TRBJ1-2; TRBD1 aligns across 9 bases. Trimming cost V 7 bases and J 2 bases; bases outside gene matches: 2. The germline CDR1 and CDR2 sequences are SQVTM and ANQGSEA. The CDR3 runs 12 residues. The CDR3 bases that were read are TGCAGCGCAGGGACAGGGAACTATGGC. It codes for CSAGTGNYG. From start to end, the CDR3 is CSAGTGNYGYTF.